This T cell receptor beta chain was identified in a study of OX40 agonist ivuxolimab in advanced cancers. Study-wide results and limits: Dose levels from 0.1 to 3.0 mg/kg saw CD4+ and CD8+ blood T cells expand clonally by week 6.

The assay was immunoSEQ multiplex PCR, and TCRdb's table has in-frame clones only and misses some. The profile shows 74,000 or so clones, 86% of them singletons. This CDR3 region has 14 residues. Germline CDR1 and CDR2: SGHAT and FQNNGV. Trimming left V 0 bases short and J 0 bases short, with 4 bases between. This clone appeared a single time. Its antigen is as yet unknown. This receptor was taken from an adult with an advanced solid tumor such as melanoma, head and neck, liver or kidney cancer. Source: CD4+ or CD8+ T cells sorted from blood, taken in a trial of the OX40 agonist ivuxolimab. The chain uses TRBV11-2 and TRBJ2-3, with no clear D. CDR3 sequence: CASSLDASTDTQYF. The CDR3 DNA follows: TGTGCCAGCAGCTTAGACGCTAGCACAGATACGCAGTATTTT. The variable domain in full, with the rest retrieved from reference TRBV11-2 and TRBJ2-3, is EAGVAQSPRYKIIEKRQSVAFWCNPISGHATLYWYQQILGQGPKLLIQFQNNGVVDDSQLPKDRFSAERLKGVDSTLKIQPAKLEDSAVYLCASSLDASTDTQYFGPGTRLTVL.